This T cell receptor (beta chain) was identified in a study of OX40 agonist ivuxolimab in advanced cancers. In the study overall: Patients enrolled in dose escalation were diagnosed with hepatocellular carcinoma, melanoma, renal cell or head and neck cancer. Of the participants, 40% had some prior anti-PD-1, anti-PD-L1 or anti-CTLA-4 therapy, which was allowed.

Data came from immunoSEQ multiplex PCR; TCRdb stores just in-frame clones and leaves some out. Found here are under 80,000 clones, 65% to 85% of them singletons; the top ten hold over 0.95%. The CDR3 sequence is 15 residues long. CDR1 is LNHDA, CDR2 SQIVND, per germline (reference sequence). Trimming took 4 bases from V and 4 from J, leaving 16 bases between them. The chain links TRBV19 to TRBJ1-1, with D possibly TRBD1 on 6 matching bases. This material consisted of CD4+ or CD8+ T cells sorted from blood, taken in a trial of the OX40 agonist ivuxolimab. The source is an adult with an advanced solid tumor such as melanoma, head and neck, liver or kidney cancer. CDR3 sequence (DNA): TGTGCCAGTAGTACCCCAGGGGAGGCGAGCACTGAAGCTTTCTTT. This codes for CASSTPGEASTEAFF.